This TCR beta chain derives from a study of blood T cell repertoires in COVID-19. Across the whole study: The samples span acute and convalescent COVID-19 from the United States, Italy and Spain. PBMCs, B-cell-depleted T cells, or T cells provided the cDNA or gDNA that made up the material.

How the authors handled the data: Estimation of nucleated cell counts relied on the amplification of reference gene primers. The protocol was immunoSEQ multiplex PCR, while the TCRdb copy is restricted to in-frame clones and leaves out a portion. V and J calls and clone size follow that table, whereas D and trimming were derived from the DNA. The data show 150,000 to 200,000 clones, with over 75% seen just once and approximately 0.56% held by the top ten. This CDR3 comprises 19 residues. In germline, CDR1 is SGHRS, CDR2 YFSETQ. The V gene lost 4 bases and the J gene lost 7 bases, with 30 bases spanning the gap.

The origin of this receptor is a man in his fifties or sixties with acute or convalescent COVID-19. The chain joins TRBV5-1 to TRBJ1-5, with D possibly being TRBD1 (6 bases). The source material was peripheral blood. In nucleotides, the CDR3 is TGCGCCAGCAGCCCGGAACCATCTCAAACAGGGTCTGTTAAACAGCCCCAGCATTTT. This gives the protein CASSPEPSQTGSVKQPQHF.